The 21 T cell receptor beta chains below were found in one sample sequenced in a study of CD8 T cells in Susac syndrome. Reverse transcription used about 0.5 to 1 ug RNA and random hexamers. TCRdb re-analysed the immunoSEQ multiplex PCR reads in MiXCR, keeping a single row per CDR3 protein. The table has around 80,000 distinct CDR3 sequences, roughly nine tenths seen once. Specimen: CD8+ T cells from PBMCs. Receptor source: a human donor with multiple sclerosis.

The chain is built from TRBV20-1 and TRBJ2-7; D call uncertain. V shed 0 bases and J shed 3 bases, with 15 bases lying between them. Per germline, CDR1 DFQATT and CDR2 SNEGSKA (reference sequence). CDR3 length: 15 residues. CDR3 amino acids: CSARDLLGESYEQYF. Here the CDR3 DNA reads TGCAGTGCTAGAGATCTGCTTGGCGAAAGCTACGAGCAGTACTTC.

V and J are TRBV13 and TRBJ2-4; the match to TRBD1 covers 9 bases. The CDR3 has 15 amino acids. The V gene end was trimmed by 6 bases and the J gene end by 5 bases; junction bases not matched to a gene: 8. Germline loops: CDR1 PRHDT, CDR2 FYEKMQ (reference sequence). CDR3 protein: CASSSLRDRENIQYF. The CDR3 region has the DNA TGTGCCAGCAGTTCCCTCCGGGACAGGGAAAACATTCAGTACTTC.

This clonotype turned up a few times. This chain uses TRBV7-6 with TRBJ2-3; either TRBD1 or TRBD2 may fit D (6 bases each). Trimming left V 3 bases short and J 2 bases short, with 9 bases between. Germline V gene data show CDR1 as SGHVS and CDR2 as FNYEAQ. The CDR3 extends over 14 amino acids. The CDR3 DNA reads TGTGCCAGCAGCTTGGGGGGCCTCACAGATACGCAGTATTTT. It yields the protein CASSLGGLTDTQYF.

This rearrangement joins TRBV13 to TRBJ2-1; TRBD1 matches at 7 bases. V shed 5 bases, J shed 4 bases, and the junction held 11 bases outside the gene matches. Germline V CDR1 and CDR2: PRHDT, FYEKMQ (reference sequence). This CDR3 has 16 residues. For the CDR3, the DNA is TGTGCCAGCAGCGGACGTACAGGGGACAATTACAATGAGCAGTTCTTC. Residues: CASSGRTGDNYNEQFF. Full variable domain (missing parts from reference TRBV13 and TRBJ2-1): AAGVIQSPRHLIKEKRETATLKCYPIPRHDTVYWYQQGPGQDPQFLISFYEKMQSDKGSIPDRFSAQQFSDYHSELNMSSLELGDSALYFCASSGRTGDNYNEQFFGPGTRLTVL.

The rearrangement uses TRBV7-9 and TRBJ2-1, with 11 bases aligning to TRBD2. There are 16 residues in the CDR3. Trimming at V came to 5 bases and at J to 3 bases, leaving 6 bases not matched to a gene. Per the germline V gene, CDR1 is SEHNR and CDR2 is FQNEAQ (reference sequence). Here the CDR3 DNA reads TGTGCCAGCAGCGCTTTTAGCGGGGGGGACTACAATGAGCAGTTCTTC. Its translation: CASSAFSGGDYNEQFF.

This chain connects TRBV2 to TRBJ2-1; D might be TRBD1 (5 bases). This CDR3 is 16 amino acids long. V lost 3 bases and J 0 bases, leaving 12 bases between the germline ends. Germline loops: CDR1 SNHLY, CDR2 FYNNEI. This CDR3 reads CASSETALTSYNEQFF. The CDR3 DNA is TGTGCCAGCAGTGAGACAGCTCTAACCTCCTACAATGAGCAGTTCTTC.

The J gene is TRBJ2-1, the V gene TRBV30; D uncertain. Trimming removed 0 bases from V and 8 bases from J, with 5 bases in between. Germline values: CDR1 GTSNPN, CDR2 SVGIG (reference sequence). This CDR3 spans 11 amino acids. The CDR3 DNA sequence: TGTGCCTGGAGTGTAACCTATGAGCAGTTCTTC. Its translation: CAWSVTYEQFF.

The genes are TRBV12-3 or TRBV12-4 and TRBJ2-7, with no clear D. Trimming shortened V by 1 base and J by 0 bases, and 7 bases separated the two germline ends. This CDR3 spans 14 amino acids. The CDR3 reads CASSLGRNSYEQYF. The CDR3 nucleotides are TGTGCCAGCAGTTTAGGTCGGAACTCCTACGAGCAGTACTTC.

The chain joins TRBV27 to TRBJ2-2, with unresolved D. The CDR3 totals 13 residues. The germline gives CDR1 MNHEY, CDR2 SMNVEV (reference sequence). V was shortened by 3 bases and J by 1 base, with 3 bases between the two germline ends. CDR3 loop: CASSLRNTGELFF. The CDR3 coding sequence is TGTGCCAGCAGTTTGAGGAACACCGGGGAGCTGTTTTTT.

The V and J genes are TRBV20-1 and TRBJ1-2; tentative D call: TRBD1 (5 bases). Trimming removed 1 base from V and 4 bases from J, with 10 bases in between. Germline assignment: CDR1 DFQATT and CDR2 SNEGSKA (reference sequence). This CDR3 has 13 residues. Written as DNA, the CDR3 is TGCAGTGCTAGAGGGGACGGAGCCTATGGCTACACCTTC. Protein product: CSARGDGAYGYTF.

J is TRBJ2-2 and V is TRBV24-1; TRBD2 aligns across 8 bases. Unmatched junction bases numbered 0, after V lost 1 base and J lost 3 bases. Germline V gene data show CDR1 as KGHDR and CDR2 as SFDVKD. There are 15 residues in the CDR3. In DNA form, the CDR3 reads TGTGCCACCAGTGATTTAGCGGGAGACACCGGGGAGCTGTTTTTT. This sequence encodes CATSDLAGDTGELFF.

This clonotype was picked up one time. This sequence joins TRBV12-3 or TRBV12-4 and TRBJ2-1; maybe TRBD2 (5 bases). Trimming left V 5 bases short and J 6 bases short, with 14 bases between. CDR3 length: 14 amino acids. CDR3 protein: CASSRGTGFNEQFF. In DNA form, the CDR3 reads TGTGCCAGCAGTCGCGGTACGGGATTCAATGAGCAGTTCTTC.

The chain combines TRBV5-1 with TRBJ2-2; a weak D match, TRBD2 (5 bases). Germline V gene sequence: CDR1 SGHRS, CDR2 YFSETQ. This CDR3 contains 14 residues. The ends were cut back, 0 bases at V and 5 bases at J, with 8 bases in the middle. CDR3 sequence: CASSLAPGTGELFF. As DNA, the CDR3 is TGCGCCAGCAGCTTGGCCCCGGGGACCGGGGAGCTGTTTTTT.

The CDR3 protein is CASSEGQGAREQFF. In nucleotides, the CDR3 is TGTGCCAGCAGCGAGGGACAGGGGGCGCGGGAGCAGTTCTTC. The chain carries TRBV9 and TRBJ2-1; 12 bases line up with TRBD1. CDR1 and CDR2 from the germline V gene are SGDLS and YYNGEE. This CDR3 contains 14 residues. The V gene end was trimmed by 3 bases and the J gene end by 10 bases; junction bases not matched to a gene: 5.

This clonotype showed up just once. V and J are TRBV7-8 and TRBJ1-5; unclear D gene. Trimming took 1 base from V and 0 from J, leaving 13 bases between them. This CDR3 is built from 17 residues. From germline, CDR1 is SGHVS and CDR2 FQNEAQ. The chain's CDR3 is CASSLGAVRYSNQPQHF. Here the CDR3 DNA reads TGTGCCAGCAGCTTAGGGGCAGTCCGTTATAGCAATCAGCCCCAGCATTTT.

The chain joins TRBV28 to TRBJ2-7; D ambiguous. Trimming stripped 3 bases from V and 3 bases from J, with 9 bases between. This CDR3 spans 13 amino acids. Germline V gene sequence: CDR1 MDHEN, CDR2 SYDVKM. The CDR3 is CASSLNSLYEQYF. Written as DNA, the CDR3 is TGTGCCAGCAGTTTGAACAGCCTCTACGAGCAGTACTTC.

This clonotype was counted a single time. The V call is TRBV6-2 or TRBV6-3, the J call TRBJ1-2; D gene ambiguous. The CDR3 contains 12 residues. The germline CDR1 and CDR2 sequences are MNHEY and SVGEGT. Trimming took off 8 bases at V and 5 bases at J, with 12 bases between the two ends. The CDR3 sequence: CASEGKEYGYTF. The DNA of the CDR3 is TGTGCCAGCGAAGGGAAGGAGTATGGCTACACCTTC.

This chain links TRBV29-1 with TRBJ2-1, with 7 bases that match TRBD1. From germline, CDR1 is SQVTM and CDR2 ANQGSEA. V lost 6 bases to trimming and J lost 0 bases; unmatched junction nucleotides: 5. The CDR3 sequence is 14 residues long. The CDR3 region is CSVLQGSSYNEQFF. Written as DNA, the CDR3 is TGCAGCGTCCTACAGGGGAGCTCCTACAATGAGCAGTTCTTC.

This rearrangement joins TRBV6-2 or TRBV6-3 to TRBJ2-7, with 10 bases that match TRBD1. Germline trimming cut 2 bases from V and 3 bases from J; bases unmatched to any gene: 4. The CDR3 has 15 residues. From germline, CDR1 is MNHEY and CDR2 SVGEGT. In nucleotides, the CDR3 is TGTGCCAGCAGTTACCCAGGACAGGGGGGCTACGAGCAGTACTTC. This gives the protein CASSYPGQGGYEQYF.

The chain combines TRBV3-1 with TRBJ2-2; D gene ambiguous. Germline V gives CDR1 LGHDT, CDR2 YNNKEL (reference sequence). V was shortened by 3 bases and J by 0 bases, with 11 bases between the two germline ends. This CDR3 spans 16 amino acids. The CDR3 loop reads CASSQGFPANTGELFF. Written as DNA, the CDR3 is TGTGCCAGCAGCCAGGGCTTCCCTGCGAACACCGGGGAGCTGTTTTTT.

In its sample, this clonotype was seen once. The V call is TRBV20-1, the J call TRBJ2-1; no clear D. The CDR3 is made up of 11 amino acids. CDR1 is DFQATT and CDR2 is SNEGSKA in the germline V gene (reference sequence). Trimming took 6 bases from V and 7 from J, leaving 10 bases between them. CDR3 loop: CSAQSRNEQFF. The CDR3 DNA reads as TGCAGTGCCCAGAGTAGGAATGAGCAGTTCTTC.